This passage covers 26 T cell receptor beta chains from one sample sequenced in a study of CD8 T cells in ankylosing spondylitis. One entry per CDR3 protein, called by TCRdb with MiXCR from the 5' RACE reads. The sample records 300,000 to 350,000 distinct CDR3 sequences, about a fifth being singletons. Sample: blood, either unsorted or a sorted T cell fraction (not recorded which). The origin of the receptors is a female donor with ankylosing spondylitis or in good health (not recorded which).

This clonotype occurred many times. J is TRBJ2-7 and V is TRBV29-1, with TRBD1 as a possible D gene (5 bases). From germline, CDR1 is SQVTM and CDR2 ANQGSEA. V was cut by 5 bases and J by 0 bases, with 11 bases left in between. This CDR3 region has 13 residues. This CDR3 is CSVRQSVSYEQYF. The CDR3 DNA sequence: TGCAGCGTTCGACAGTCTGTCTCCTACGAGCAGTACTTC.

The rearrangement joins TRBV7-6 to TRBJ2-5, with D possibly being TRBD2 (5 bases). This CDR3 is built from 15 residues. The V gene lost 1 base and the J gene lost 5 bases, with 14 bases spanning the gap. Per germline, CDR1 SGHVS and CDR2 FNYEAQ. The CDR3 nucleotides read TGTGCCAGCAGCTTAGGAGGGTCCCCTGGGGAGACCCAGTACTTC. Translated, it gives CASSLGGSPGETQYF.

This clonotype was observed a few times. V and J are TRBV11-2 and TRBJ2-1; 8 bases align to TRBD1. The CDR3 extends over 17 amino acids. Losses at the gene ends were 2 bases for V and 2 bases for J; bases not matched to a gene: 8. Germline V gives CDR1 SGHAT, CDR2 FQNNGV. CDR3 in amino acids: CASSLLQGAVAYNEQFF. In DNA form, the CDR3 reads TGTGCCAGCAGCTTACTCCAGGGGGCGGTCGCCTACAATGAGCAGTTCTTC.

The chain combines TRBV7-2 with TRBJ2-7, with 8 bases identical to TRBD2. This CDR3 contains 16 residues. The germline CDR1 and CDR2 sequences are SGHTA and FQGNSA. V shed 5 bases and J 0 bases; nucleotides not matched to a gene: 9. CDR3 amino acids: CASSLAGGRSSYEQYF. DNA for the CDR3: TGTGCCAGCAGCCTCGCCGGCGGGAGGAGCTCCTACGAGCAGTACTTC.

The rearrangement joins TRBV7-2 to TRBJ2-7; D is undetermined. Trimming cost V 3 bases and J 5 bases, with 5 bases left between them. The germline V gene encodes CDR1 SGHTA and CDR2 FQGNSA. The CDR3 runs 11 residues. This CDR3 is CASSFQNEQYF. CDR3 in DNA: TGTGCCAGCAGCTTCCAAAACGAGCAGTACTTC.

The gene calls are TRBV14 and TRBJ2-5; D is unresolved. There are 12 residues in the CDR3. V was pared by 1 base and J by 5 bases, with 5 bases between. Germline V gene lookup returns CDR1 SGHDN and CDR2 FVKESK. The CDR3: CASSQVMETQYF. In DNA, the CDR3 is TGTGCCAGCAGCCAAGTCATGGAGACCCAGTACTTC. The full variable domain, its missing parts supplied by reference TRBV14 and TRBJ2-5, is EAGVTQFPSHSVIEKGQTVTLRCDPISGHDNLYWYRRVMGKEIKFLLHFVKESKQDESGMPNNRFLAERTGGTYSTLKVQPAELEDSGVYFCASSQVMETQYFGPGTRLLVL.

The chain links TRBV18 to TRBJ2-7; D not certain. The CDR3 is 13 residues long. The V end lost 3 bases, the J end lost 5 bases, and 11 bases lay between the germline ends. Germline assignment: CDR1 KGHSH and CDR2 LQKENI. The CDR3 is CASSPLSTNEQYF. In nucleotides, the CDR3 is TGTGCCAGCTCACCCTTATCTACCAACGAGCAGTACTTC.

The chain combines TRBV7-9 with TRBJ1-1, with unresolved D. Germline V CDR1 and CDR2: SEHNR, FQNEAQ (reference sequence). With 3 bases removed from V and 1 base from J, the gap between germline ends came to 9 bases. The CDR3 runs to 14 residues. The DNA for the CDR3 is TGTGCCAGCAGCTTGGTCCCACCGAACACTGAAGCTTTCTTT. Protein sequence: CASSLVPPNTEAFF.

This clonotype was detected a few times. V is TRBV18 and J is TRBJ2-7, with 8 bases identical to TRBD2. V trimming: 0 bases; J trimming: 6 bases; junction bases outside the gene matches: 4. This CDR3 has 14 residues. Per germline, CDR1 KGHSH and CDR2 LQKENI. For the CDR3, the DNA is TGTGCCAGCTCACCACCCGGACTAGCCGGCGAGCAGTACTTC. This translates into CASSPPGLAGEQYF.

The sample holds a few counts of this clonotype. Here the CDR3 DNA reads TGTGCCAGCAGCCAAGGGGTTCCGGGTAGGGAGCAGTTCTTC. This translates into CASSQGVPGREQFF. The rearrangement uses TRBV3-1 and TRBJ2-1; D is uncertain. CDR1 LGHDT and CDR2 YNNKEL come from the germline V gene (reference sequence). V was clipped by 1 base and J by 10 bases, with 14 bases between them. The CDR3 sequence is 14 residues long.

This clonotype was detected a few times. The chain combines TRBV25-1 with TRBJ2-7; D unclear. This CDR3 is built from 13 residues. Trimming removed 7 bases at V and 5 bases at J, with 15 bases between. The germline gives CDR1 MGHDK, CDR2 SYGVNS. In DNA form, the CDR3 reads TGTGCCAGCACTGCCCGGCGAGGCAACGAGCAGTACTTC. Residues: CASTARRGNEQYF.

The gene calls are TRBV2 and TRBJ1-2; D perhaps matches TRBD1 (5 bases). V lost 7 bases, J lost 0 bases, and 6 bases lay in between. There are 12 residues in the CDR3. The germline CDR1 and CDR2 sequences are SNHLY and FYNNEI. For the CDR3, the DNA is TGTGCCAGCACCAGGGCTAACTATGGCTACACCTTC. Translated, it gives CASTRANYGYTF.

J is TRBJ2-6 and V is TRBV12-3 or TRBV12-4; D uncertain. This CDR3 contains 17 residues. Trimming removed 0 bases at V and 0 bases at J, with 9 bases between. The CDR3 region has the DNA TGTGCCAGCAGTTTAGCGCTCGCCGACTCTGGGGCCAACGTCCTGACTTTC. Amino acid sequence: CASSLALADSGANVLTF.

This clonotype was seen at least ten times. The chain links TRBV12-3 or TRBV12-4 to TRBJ1-1; D ambiguous. Trimming removed 6 bases at V and 3 bases at J, with 17 bases between. The CDR3 has 15 residues. Written as DNA, the CDR3 is TGTGCCAGCAGCCCTCGGACTCGAAGGGACACTGAAGCTTTCTTT. It yields the protein CASSPRTRRDTEAFF.

The genes are TRBV25-1 and TRBJ2-1; D may be TRBD1 (5 bases). The CDR3 has 14 residues. V was cut by 2 bases and J by 7 bases, with 12 bases left in between. CDR1 MGHDK and CDR2 SYGVNS come from the germline V gene. The CDR3 bases are TGTGCCAGCAGTGAACAGGGCGTCAGTAATGAGCAGTTCTTC. It codes for CASSEQGVSNEQFF.

The chain has TRBV6-1 and TRBJ2-5; 10 positions agree with TRBD2. This CDR3 contains 15 residues. With 6 bases clipped from V and 7 bases from J, the junction kept 11 bases outside the gene matches. CDR1 is MNHNS, CDR2 SASEGT, per germline. CDR3 region: CASRASGSWGGTQYF. The CDR3 nucleotides are TGTGCCAGCAGAGCTAGCGGGAGTTGGGGTGGGACCCAGTACTTC.

This clonotype was found a few times. J is TRBJ2-1 and V is TRBV10-3; 9 bases align to TRBD2. The CDR3 totals 15 residues. Germline CDR1 ENHRY, CDR2 SYGVKD. With V trimmed by 6 bases and J by 1 base, 4 bases remained unmatched. CDR3 loop: CAIRETSGSYNEQFF. The DNA for the CDR3 is TGTGCCATCAGGGAAACTAGCGGGTCCTACAATGAGCAGTTCTTC.

Ten or more counts support this clonotype. The V and J genes are TRBV29-1 and TRBJ2-5; the D is unclear. With 4 bases removed from V and 2 bases from J, the gap between germline ends came to 8 bases. The CDR3 is 12 amino acids. Germline assignment: CDR1 SQVTM and CDR2 ANQGSEA. CDR3 sequence reads: CSVVKSQETQYF. CDR3 nucleotides: TGCAGCGTTGTGAAGAGTCAAGAGACCCAGTACTTC. The full variable domain, in which reference TRBV29-1 and TRBJ2-5 provide the parts outside the CDR3, is SAVISQKPSRDICQRGTSLTIQCQVDSQVTMMFWYRQQPGQSLTLIATANQGSEATYESGFVIDKFPISRPNLTFSTLTVSNMSPEDSSIYLCSVVKSQETQYFGPGTRLLVL.

This clonotype was seen many times. The J gene is TRBJ2-3, the V gene TRBV29-1; a weak D match, TRBD2 (5 bases). The V end lost 6 bases, the J end lost 5 bases, and 9 bases lay between the germline ends. The CDR3 is 11 residues long. The germline gives CDR1 SQVTM, CDR2 ANQGSEA. The CDR3 DNA follows: TGCAGCGTCGAGAGGGAAGATACGCAGTATTTT. Encoded protein: CSVEREDTQYF.

This chain links TRBV10-3 with TRBJ1-3; D is possibly TRBD1 (5 bases). Per germline, CDR1 ENHRY and CDR2 SYGVKD. V was trimmed by 8 bases and J by 8 bases, leaving 16 bases between them. This CDR3 comprises 13 residues. This CDR3 is CAIGPQAKDTIYF. The CDR3, as DNA: TGTGCCATCGGTCCACAGGCAAAGGACACCATATATTTT.

In this sample, this clonotype turned up many times. This chain connects TRBV29-1 to TRBJ2-7, with D perhaps TRBD1 or TRBD2 (5 bases each). Germline CDR1 SQVTM, CDR2 ANQGSEA. The CDR3 contains 16 residues. The germline V and J ends were trimmed by 5 bases and 0 bases, with 20 bases remaining between them. The CDR3 sequence is CSVLISRGGYSYEQYF. The CDR3 DNA reads TGCAGCGTTCTCATCAGTCGGGGCGGTTACTCCTACGAGCAGTACTTC.

This chain links TRBV6-1 with TRBJ2-7; D uncertain. Germline CDR1 MNHNS, CDR2 SASEGT. V was clipped by 10 bases and J by 6 bases, with 10 bases between them. The CDR3 length is 10 residues. The CDR3 reads CATSWSEQYF. As DNA, the CDR3 is TGTGCCACCTCTTGGAGCGAGCAGTACTTC.

J is TRBJ2-7 and V is TRBV7-2; D unclear. Between the trimmed V and J ends, which lost 1 base and 9 bases, there was a span of 16 bases. This CDR3 has 14 amino acids. Germline V gene lookup returns CDR1 SGHTA and CDR2 FQGNSA. DNA for the CDR3: TGTGCCAGCAGCTTAGAGGGATTTGGGTTTGCGCAGTACTTC. The encoded protein is CASSLEGFGFAQYF.

This chain uses TRBV7-6 with TRBJ2-1, with D possibly matching TRBD2 (5 bases). Germline values: CDR1 SGHVS, CDR2 FNYEAQ. Trimming took 3 bases from V and 7 from J, leaving 16 bases between them. This CDR3 has 15 amino acids. The CDR3 DNA reads TGTGCCAGCAGCTTCGCGGGTCCGGTCCCGAATGAGCAGTTCTTC. It yields the protein CASSFAGPVPNEQFF. Full variable domain (outside the CDR3, taken from reference TRBV7-6 and TRBJ2-1): GAGVSQSPRYKVTKRGQDVALRCDPISGHVSLYWYRQALGQGPEFLTYFNYEAQQDKSGLPNDRFSAERPEGSISTLTIQRTEQRDSAMYRCASSFAGPVPNEQFFGPGTRLTVL.

This clonotype was detected only a few times. The genes are TRBV23-1 and TRBJ2-5; 9 positions agree with TRBD1. TRBV23-1 is an ORF, with its function uncertain. The CDR3 runs 15 residues. Trimming removed 4 bases from V and 3 bases from J; junction bases left unmatched: 6. In DNA, the CDR3 is TGCGCCAGCAGTCCACCGGGACAGGGCAAAGAGACCCAGTACTTC. It is translated as CASSPPGQGKETQYF.

J is TRBJ2-1 and V is TRBV3-1, with 12 bases aligning to TRBD2. Germline trimming cut 3 bases from V and 7 bases from J; bases unmatched to any gene: 4. This CDR3 is 15 amino acids long. The germline CDR1 and CDR2 sequences are LGHDT and YNNKEL (reference sequence). The CDR3 loop reads CASSHGLAGKNEQFF. Written as DNA, the CDR3 is TGTGCCAGCAGCCACGGACTAGCGGGAAAAAATGAGCAGTTCTTC.